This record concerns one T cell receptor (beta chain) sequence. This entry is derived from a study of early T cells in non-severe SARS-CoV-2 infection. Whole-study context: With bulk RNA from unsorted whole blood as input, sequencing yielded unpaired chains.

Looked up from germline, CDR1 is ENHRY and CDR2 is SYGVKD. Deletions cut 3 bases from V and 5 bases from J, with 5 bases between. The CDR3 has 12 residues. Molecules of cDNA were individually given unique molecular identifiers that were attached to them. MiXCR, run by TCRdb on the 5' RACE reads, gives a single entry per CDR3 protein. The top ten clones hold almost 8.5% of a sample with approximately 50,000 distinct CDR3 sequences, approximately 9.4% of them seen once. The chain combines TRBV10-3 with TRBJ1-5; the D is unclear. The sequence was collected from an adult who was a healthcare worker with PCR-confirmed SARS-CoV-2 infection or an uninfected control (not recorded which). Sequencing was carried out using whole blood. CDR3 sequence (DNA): TGTGCCATCAGTGATTGGGATCAGCCCCAGCATTTT. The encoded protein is CAISDWDQPQHF.